The 9 T cell receptor beta chains reported below all come from one sample, sequenced in a study of blood T cell repertoires in COVID-19. Some clones are missing from TCRdb's copy, which holds only in-frame ones; the method was immunoSEQ multiplex PCR. Among about 200,000 clones listed, 86% were seen once. The source material was peripheral blood. These receptors all stem from a woman between 70 and 85 years old with acute or convalescent COVID-19.

The genes are TRBV6-1 and TRBJ2-1; the D gene is possibly TRBD2 (5 bases). V was clipped by 3 bases and J by 4 bases, with 7 bases between them. CDR1 and CDR2 from the germline V gene are MNHNS and SASEGT. This CDR3 region has 13 residues. The CDR3 region is CASSDRGYNEQFF. Here the CDR3 DNA reads TGTGCCAGCAGTGACCGAGGGTACAATGAGCAGTTCTTC.

The V gene is TRBV3-1 (or the pseudogene TRBV3-2), the J gene TRBJ1-4; 10 bases are a match to TRBD1. Per germline, CDR1 LGHDT and CDR2 YNNKEL (reference sequence). The CDR3 covers 16 residues. Trimming at V came to 2 bases and at J to 10 bases, leaving 10 bases not matched to a gene. The DNA for the CDR3 is TGTGCCAGCAGCCAATCGTTGGGACAGGGGTTTGGAAAACTGTTTTTT. It specifies CASSQSLGQGFGKLFF.

The chain joins TRBV5-4 to TRBJ1-1; 7 bases match TRBD1. The CDR3 has 15 residues. CDR1 SGHNT and CDR2 YYREEE come from the germline V gene (reference sequence). V trimming: 3 bases; J trimming: 4 bases; junction bases outside the gene matches: 9. DNA for the CDR3: TGTGCCAGCAGCTCGCGACAGGGAACGAGCACTGAAGCTTTCTTT. Translation: CASSSRQGTSTEAFF.

The chain carries TRBV7-7 and TRBJ2-1, with 9 bases aligning to TRBD2. Germline V lookup: CDR1 SSHAT, CDR2 FNYEAQ (reference sequence). The CDR3 loop spans 14 amino acids. V lost 4 bases to trimming and J lost 5 bases; unmatched junction nucleotides: 3. As DNA, the CDR3 is TGTGCCAGCAGCTCCCGCGGGGGGGACAATGAGCAGTTCTTC. This translates into CASSSRGGDNEQFF.

This chain links TRBV7-2 with TRBJ2-7; D is possibly TRBD2 (5 bases). Trimming took 3 bases from V and 2 from J, leaving 14 bases between them. CDR1 is SGHTA, CDR2 FQGNSA, per germline. CDR3 length equals 15 residues. CDR3 coding DNA: TGTGCCAGCAGCTTTGTCCGGGAAGGTCCCTACGAGCAGTACTTC. This gives the protein CASSFVREGPYEQYF.

This chain links TRBV19 with TRBJ2-7; possible D gene TRBD2, 6 bases. Germline lookup yields CDR1 LNHDA and CDR2 SQIVND (reference sequence). This CDR3 contains 13 residues. V was pared by 5 bases and J by 5 bases, with 13 bases between. CDR3 region: CASSLRENHEQYF. The CDR3 DNA reads TGTGCCAGTAGTCTCCGGGAGAACCACGAGCAGTACTTC. Drawing the rest from reference TRBV19 and TRBJ2-7, the complete variable domain is DGGITQSPKYLFRKEGQNVTLSCEQNLNHDAMYWYRQDPGQGLRLIYYSQIVNDFQKGDIAEGYSVSREKKESFPLTVTSAQKNPTAFYLCASSLRENHEQYFGPGTRLTVT.

The V and J genes are TRBV24-1 and TRBJ1-5; D perhaps matches TRBD1 (6 bases). Trimming pared 0 bases from V and 6 bases from J, leaving 14 bases between. The CDR3 is made up of 16 amino acids. Germline V lookup: CDR1 KGHDR, CDR2 SFDVKD. As DNA, the CDR3 is TGTGCCACCAGTGATTTGAAACGGGGGGCAGGTCAGCCCCAGCATTTT. Translated, it gives CATSDLKRGAGQPQHF.

This clone occurred a few times. The chain is built from TRBV6-6 and TRBJ1-1; D is possibly TRBD1 (6 bases). The CDR3 consists of 11 residues. Germline assignment: CDR1 MNHNY and CDR2 SVGAGI (reference sequence). V dropped 7 bases and J dropped 7 bases, with 10 bases sitting between them. Here the CDR3 reads CASNREHEAFF. The CDR3 DNA reads as TGTGCCAGCAACAGGGAGCATGAAGCTTTCTTT.

The V gene is TRBV11-2, the J gene TRBJ2-3; 9 bases are a match to TRBD2. The CDR3 contains 16 residues. Germline CDR1 reads SGHAT; CDR2 reads FQNNGV. Losses at the gene ends were 5 bases for V and 7 bases for J; bases not matched to a gene: 13. The CDR3 coding sequence is TGTGCCAGCAGCCCCCGAGGCGGGGGGGCCACCCATACGCAGTATTTT. It yields the protein CASSPRGGGATHTQYF.